This passage covers 27 T cell receptor beta chains from one sample sequenced in a study of regulatory T cells in long-lasting Graves disease. Investigators prepared the TCR beta libraries by applying iRepertoire HTBI primers and Arm-PCR of CDR3 regions. TCRdb recomputed calls from the multiplex PCR reads with MiXCR, one row per CDR3 protein. In the table there are 400,000 to 450,000 distinct CDR3 sequences, about 16% of which are singletons. Time point: newly diagnosed GD, antithyroid drugs for less than 3 months. PBMC-extracted RNA yielded the TCR library. This sample was shared with a second study, whose subject was T cells in Graves' hyperthyroidism and ophthalmopathy.

The source material was peripheral blood mononuclear cells (PBMCs), sampled at new diagnosis, from a patient treated with antithyroid drugs. The receptors were sampled from a young woman with Graves disease.

This clonotype has a count of ten or more. This sequence joins TRBV28 and TRBJ2-1, with 7 nucleotides matching TRBD2. The CDR3 is made up of 12 amino acids. CDR1 MDHEN and CDR2 SYDVKM come from the germline V gene. The trim removed 7 bases at V and 9 bases at J, leaving 6 bases unmatched. CDR3 DNA sequence: TGTGCCAGCATTCGAGCGGGAACTGAGCAGTTCTTC. Its translation: CASIRAGTEQFF. The full variable domain, completed using reference TRBV28 and TRBJ2-1, is DVKVTQSSRYLVKRTGEKVFLECVQDMDHENMFWYRQDPGLGLRLIYFSYDVKMKEKGDIPEGYSVSREKKERFSLILESASTNQTSMYLCASIRAGTEQFFGPGTRLTVL.

This clonotype was detected ten times or more. The chain combines TRBV7-2 with TRBJ2-5; a weak D match, TRBD2 (5 bases). Germline values: CDR1 SGHTA, CDR2 FQGNSA. V was pared by 1 base and J by 7 bases, with 10 bases between. The CDR3 consists of 13 residues. In nucleotides, the CDR3 is TGTGCCAGCAGCTTAGGGGAGTGGGGGACCCAGTACTTC. This sequence encodes CASSLGEWGTQYF.

This clonotype was detected a few times. It may be a read error: a sequence one base away is much more abundant. The V call is TRBV12-3 or TRBV12-4, the J call TRBJ2-2; D might be TRBD2 (6 bases). This CDR3 has 18 amino acids. CDR3 DNA sequence: TGTGCCAGCAGCCCTTTGACGAGCTACCATTCGAACACCGGGGGGCTGTTTTTT. It is translated as CASSPLTSYHSNTGGLFF.

This clonotype was recorded many times. The chain recombines TRBV4-2 with TRBJ2-5, with D possibly being TRBD2 (6 bases). Per germline, CDR1 LGHNA and CDR2 YNFKEQ. V shed 1 base and J shed 4 bases, with 13 bases lying between them. This CDR3 is built from 15 residues. The CDR3, as DNA: TGTGCCAGCAGCCAAGCTCTCGGGAGCTCAGAGACCCAGTACTTC. Translated, it gives CASSQALGSSETQYF.

The chain recombines TRBV2 with TRBJ1-2; no clear D. The CDR3 runs 13 residues. Germline V gene lookup returns CDR1 SNHLY and CDR2 FYNNEI. The V gene lost 6 bases and the J gene lost 0 bases, with 8 bases spanning the gap. This CDR3 reads CASSSSANYGYTF. The CDR3 DNA reads TGTGCCAGCAGCAGCTCTGCTAACTATGGCTACACCTTC.

This clonotype has at least ten counts. The chain uses TRBV12-3 or TRBV12-4 and TRBJ1-1; 8 bases line up with TRBD1. V was pared by 7 bases and J by 11 bases, with 18 bases of the junction left unmatched. The CDR3 is 15 amino acids. CDR3 sequence reads: CASIRASGQGGRAFF. As DNA, the CDR3 is TGTGCCAGCATCCGCGCCTCCGGACAGGGTGGAAGGGCTTTCTTT.

This clonotype was picked up many times. This chain connects TRBV12-3 or TRBV12-4 to TRBJ2-1, with 7 bases identical to TRBD2. After removal of 6 bases from V and 4 bases from J, the junction contained 12 bases not matched to a gene. This CDR3 is 16 amino acids long. CDR3 sequence reads: CASRLRAGPMYNEQFF. Written as DNA, the CDR3 is TGTGCCAGCAGACTTCGAGCGGGGCCGATGTACAATGAGCAGTTCTTC.

The chain has TRBV28 and TRBJ2-3; 7 positions agree with TRBD1. Trimming removed 3 bases from V and 5 bases from J; junction bases left unmatched: 8. The V gene's germline CDR1 is MDHEN and CDR2 SYDVKM. The CDR3 is made up of 15 amino acids. In nucleotides, the CDR3 is TGTGCCAGCAGTTTTACCCCAGGGGGTAGAGATACGCAGTATTTT. This translates into CASSFTPGGRDTQYF.

This clonotype has just one count. Since a much larger clone is just one base distant, this may be a read error. The gene calls are TRBV11-2 and TRBJ2-2; 9 bases are shared with TRBD1. Germline lookup yields CDR1 SGHAT and CDR2 FQNNGV. The CDR3 has 17 residues. The CDR3, as DNA: TGTGCCAGCAGCTTAGAGAACAGGGGGCCGAACACCGAGGAGCTGTTTTTT. The encoded protein is CASSLENRGPNTEELFF.

A remark on this clonotype: The junction does not match germline at one end; this may be a read error. V gene TRBV6-2 or TRBV6-3 combines with J gene TRBJ2-1; possibly TRBD2 for D (5 bases). The CDR3 sequence is 14 residues long. Germline V CDR1 and CDR2: MNHEY, SVGEGT. DNA for the CDR3: TGTGCCAGCAGTTACGGGAGCGGAGGCAATAAGCAGTTCTTC. Its protein is CASSYGSGGNKQFF.

In DNA, the CDR3 is TGTGCCAGTACCACCACCCGGACGGCGTACGGCTACACCTTC. Translation: CASTTTRTAYGYTF. V and J are TRBV19 and TRBJ1-2; D is unresolved. Germline-derived CDR1 and CDR2 are LNHDA and SQIVND (reference sequence). This CDR3 region has 14 residues. Trimming stripped 7 bases from V and 8 bases from J, with 20 bases between.

This clonotype was seen only a few times. As DNA, the CDR3 is TGTGCCAGCGGTTGGATGCGGGACCCGGGGGATACGCAGTATTTT. This encodes CASGWMRDPGDTQYF. The genes are TRBV6-4 and TRBJ2-3, with TRBD2 as a possible D gene (6 bases). From germline, CDR1 is MRHNA and CDR2 SNTAGT. Trimming left V 8 bases short and J 6 bases short, with 21 bases between. The CDR3 extends over 15 amino acids.

The rearrangement uses TRBV19 and TRBJ2-7; 12 bases are a match to TRBD2. Unmatched junction bases numbered 5, after V lost 6 bases and J lost 5 bases. Looked up from germline, CDR1 is LNHDA and CDR2 is SQIVND (reference sequence). This CDR3 is built from 14 residues. CDR3 residues: CASSGLAGNDEQYF. CDR3 coding DNA: TGTGCCAGTAGCGGACTAGCGGGAAACGACGAGCAGTACTTC.

This clonotype showed up just a few times. The CDR3 does not end in the conserved phenylalanine or tryptophan, so this is likely a read error. V and J are TRBV7-9 and TRBJ1-5, with 7 bases lining up with TRBD1. The germline CDR1 and CDR2 sequences are SEHNR and FQNEAQ (reference sequence). The CDR3 totals 15 residues. With V trimmed by 5 bases and J by 9 bases, 13 bases remained unmatched. CDR3 protein: CASSQVAGGVAPQHL. In nucleotides, the CDR3 is TGTGCCAGCAGCCAAGTTGCAGGGGGTGTTGCGCCCCAGCATCTT.

The V and J genes are TRBV10-3 and TRBJ2-2; a weak D match, TRBD1 (5 bases). Germline V gene data show CDR1 as ENHRY and CDR2 as SYGVKD. This CDR3 comprises 14 residues. Trimming took 4 bases from V and 4 from J, leaving 10 bases between them. CDR3 sequence: CAISGGQGTGELFF. CDR3 DNA sequence: TGTGCCATCAGTGGGGGCCAAGGCACCGGGGAGCTGTTTTTT.

This clonotype has at least ten counts. The rearrangement joins TRBV18 to TRBJ2-5; the match to TRBD1 covers 9 bases. Trimming at V came to 0 bases and at J to 2 bases, leaving 7 bases not matched to a gene. CDR3 length: 17 residues. Germline CDR1 reads KGHSH; CDR2 reads LQKENI. CDR3 DNA sequence: TGTGCCAGCTCACCACCGGGACAGGGAGTTGGACAAGAGACCCAGTACTTC. This translates into CASSPPGQGVGQETQYF. The full variable domain, with the rest looked up from reference TRBV18 and TRBJ2-5, is NAGVMQNPRHLVRRRGQEARLRCSPMKGHSHVYWYRQLPEEGLKFMVYLQKENIIDESGMPKERFSAEFPKEGPSILRIQQVVRGDSAAYFCASSPPGQGVGQETQYFGPGTRLLVL.

Worth noting for this clonotype: A much larger clonotype is one base distant, so this may be a read error. The genes are TRBV3-1 and TRBJ2-5; 9 bases are a match to TRBD2. In germline, CDR1 is LGHDT, CDR2 YNNKEL (reference sequence). The CDR3 contains 14 residues. The CDR3 DNA reads as TGTGCCAGCAGCACGGGACTAGCCGAGGAGACCCGGTACTTC. Translating it yields CASSTGLAEETRYF.

In its sample, this clonotype was seen a few times. This chain connects TRBV7-8 to TRBJ2-7; 8 nucleotides agree with TRBD2. This CDR3 contains 15 residues. V lost 1 base, J lost 1 base, and 3 bases stayed unmatched. Germline CDR1 is SGHVS and CDR2 is FQNEAQ. The DNA for the CDR3 is TGTGCCAGCAGCTTAGAGTCTAGCGGGTCCTACGAGCAGTACTTC. As protein: CASSLESSGSYEQYF.

This rearrangement joins TRBV6-2 or TRBV6-3 to TRBJ2-7, with TRBD2 matching 14 bases. The germline gives CDR1 MNHEY, CDR2 SVGEGT. J gave up 6 bases and V 6 bases, and 10 bases lay outside the gene matches. The CDR3 sequence is 16 residues long. CDR3 sequence reads: CASSDSGLAGAGEQYF. The CDR3 nucleotides are TGTGCCAGCAGCGACTCGGGACTAGCGGGAGCGGGCGAGCAGTACTTC.

This chain uses TRBV29-1 with TRBJ1-2; 9 nucleotides agree with TRBD1. CDR1 and CDR2 (germline): SQVTM, ANQGSEA. V lost 7 bases to trimming and J lost 6 bases; unmatched junction nucleotides: 6. The CDR3 extends over 12 amino acids. The CDR3 DNA is TGCAGCGGGGGGGACAGGGCGAATGGCTACACCTTC. This gives the protein CSGGDRANGYTF.

Ten or more counts support this clonotype. The chain carries TRBV11-3 and TRBJ2-7, with D possibly being TRBD2 (6 bases). The tail of the sequence fits TRBJ2-1 better, so the J call may be wrong. Germline V gives CDR1 SGHNT, CDR2 YENEEA. The CDR3 loop spans 16 amino acids. CDR3 in amino acids: CASSLDQVGAGNEQFF. CDR3 in DNA: TGTGCCAGCAGCTTAGATCAGGTGGGCGCGGGAAATGAGCAGTTCTTC.

The V gene is TRBV6-2 or TRBV6-3, the J gene TRBJ2-3, with 9 nucleotides matching TRBD2. Germline lookup yields CDR1 MNHEY and CDR2 SVGEGT. CDR3 length equals 16 residues. V shed 5 bases, J shed 6 bases, and the junction held 12 bases outside the gene matches. Here the CDR3 DNA reads TGTGCCAGCAGTCCCCTTAGCGGGGGTCCCGCCGATACGCAGTATTTT. It is translated as CASSPLSGGPADTQYF.

This clonotype was recorded many times. The CDR3 nucleotides are TGTGCCAGCAGTTCAAATTGGGGGAGTGGGCAGTTCTTC. This sequence encodes CASSSNWGSGQFF. The chain links TRBV28 to TRBJ2-1, with D possibly being TRBD1 or TRBD2 (5 bases each). Trimming removed 4 bases from V and 12 bases from J, with 16 bases in between. The CDR3 has 13 residues. Per germline, CDR1 MDHEN and CDR2 SYDVKM.

The chain couples TRBV4-1 to TRBJ2-7, with D possibly being TRBD2 (7 bases). Germline-derived CDR1 and CDR2 are MGHRA and YSYEKL. The CDR3 is 15 amino acids. Between the trimmed V and J ends, which lost 0 bases and 4 bases, there was a span of 13 bases. The CDR3: CASSQERGGSYEQYF. In DNA form, the CDR3 reads TGCGCCAGCAGCCAAGAAAGGGGGGGGTCGTACGAGCAGTACTTC.

This clonotype has only a few counts. The chain links TRBV29-1 to TRBJ2-5, with 7 bases fitting TRBD1. V lost 6 bases, J lost 4 bases, and 11 bases stayed unmatched. The CDR3 totals 14 residues. Germline V gene data show CDR1 as SQVTM and CDR2 as ANQGSEA. This CDR3 is CSVRGAAGGETQYF. The CDR3 nucleotides are TGCAGCGTGCGAGGGGCGGCAGGGGGAGAGACCCAGTACTTC.

This clonotype was seen repeatedly, ten times or more. The CDR3 sequence is CASSASSGSSYEQYF. The CDR3 DNA reads as TGTGCCAGCAGCGCATCAAGCGGCAGCTCCTACGAGCAGTACTTC. The chain links TRBV11-2 to TRBJ2-7, with a tentative D call TRBD2 (5 bases). V lost 5 bases and J lost 0, with 14 bases in between. This CDR3 has 15 amino acids. CDR1 and CDR2 (germline): SGHAT, FQNNGV.

This clonotype was recorded at least ten times. Written as DNA, the CDR3 is TGTGCCAGCATGGAGGCAGGGTGGGGCAATGAGCAGTTCTTC. Amino acids: CASMEAGWGNEQFF. The chain uses TRBV2 and TRBJ2-1, with D perhaps matching TRBD1 or TRBD2 (5 bases each). CDR1 and CDR2 (germline): SNHLY, FYNNEI. The V and J ends lost 7 bases and 6 bases respectively, with 16 bases between them. The CDR3 is 14 residues long.